Listed here are 3 T cell receptor beta chains from one sample, sequenced in a study of vaccination and CD4 T cells after COVID-19. The Oncomine TCR Beta short-read assay sequenced DNA from cultured CD4+ T cells. Using its own MiXCR run on the PCR reads, TCRdb lists one record per CDR3 protein. The table shows under 20,000 distinct CDR3 sequences, with under 45% occurring only once. These receptors lack a known antigen. Treatment meaning: approximately nine-day PBMC culture with coronavirus spike peptide pools or control peptides (ViraFEST assay). Sample: CD4+ T cells from blood, cultured in vitro, taken before SARS-CoV-2 vaccination. The receptors shown here come from a human donor who had recovered from COVID-19.

The chain links TRBV28 to TRBJ1-3; D is unclear. V was cut by 3 bases and J by 0 bases, with 9 bases left in between. The CDR3 is 15 residues long. The germline CDR1 and CDR2 sequences are MDHEN and SYDVKM. This chain's CDR3 is CASSFRRPSGNTIYF. The CDR3 DNA reads as TGTGCCAGCAGTTTCAGGAGACCCTCTGGAAACACCATATATTTT.

This clonotype showed up just a few times. The V and J genes are TRBV14 and TRBJ2-5, with 12 bases that match TRBD2. The length of the CDR3 is 15 residues. Germline CDR1 reads SGHDN; CDR2 reads FVKESK. V gave up 6 bases and J gave up 5 bases; unmatched junction bases: 7. CDR3: CASSRLAGVGETQYF. CDR3 in DNA: TGTGCCAGCAGTCGACTAGCGGGAGTTGGGGAGACCCAGTACTTC.

V gene TRBV6-5 combines with J gene TRBJ1-3; D remains unclear. Per the germline V gene, CDR1 is MNHEY and CDR2 is SVGAGI. The germline V and J ends were trimmed by 7 bases and 3 bases, with 13 bases remaining between them. The CDR3 sequence is 14 residues long. CDR3 amino acids: CASTYSMGGNTIYF. The CDR3 DNA follows: TGTGCCAGCACCTACTCAATGGGTGGAAACACCATATATTTT.